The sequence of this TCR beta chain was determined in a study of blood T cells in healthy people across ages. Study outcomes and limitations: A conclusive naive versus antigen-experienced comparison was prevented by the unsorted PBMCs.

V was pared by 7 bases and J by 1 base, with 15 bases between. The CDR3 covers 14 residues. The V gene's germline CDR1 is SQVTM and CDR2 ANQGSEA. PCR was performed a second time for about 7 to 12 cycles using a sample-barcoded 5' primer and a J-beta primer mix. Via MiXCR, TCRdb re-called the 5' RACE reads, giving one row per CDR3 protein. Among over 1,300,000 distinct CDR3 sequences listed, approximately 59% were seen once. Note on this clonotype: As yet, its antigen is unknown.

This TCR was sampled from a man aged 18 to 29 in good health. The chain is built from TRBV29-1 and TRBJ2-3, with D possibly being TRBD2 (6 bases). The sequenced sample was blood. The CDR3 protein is CSAQGGAGTDTQYF. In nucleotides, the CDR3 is TGCAGCGCCCAGGGCGGGGCGGGCACAGATACGCAGTATTTT.